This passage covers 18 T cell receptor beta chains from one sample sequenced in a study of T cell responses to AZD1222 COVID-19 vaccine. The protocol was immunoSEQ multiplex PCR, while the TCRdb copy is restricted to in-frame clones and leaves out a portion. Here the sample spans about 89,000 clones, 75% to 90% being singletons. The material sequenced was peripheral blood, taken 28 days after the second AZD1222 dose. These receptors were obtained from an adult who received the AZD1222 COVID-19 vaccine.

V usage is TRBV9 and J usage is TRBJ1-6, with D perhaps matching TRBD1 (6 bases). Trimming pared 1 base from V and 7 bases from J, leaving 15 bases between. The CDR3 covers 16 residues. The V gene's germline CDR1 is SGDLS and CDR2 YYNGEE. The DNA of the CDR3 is TGTGCCAGCAGCGTACGGGACATGGGGGGAAATTCACCCCTCCACTTT. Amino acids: CASSVRDMGGNSPLHF.

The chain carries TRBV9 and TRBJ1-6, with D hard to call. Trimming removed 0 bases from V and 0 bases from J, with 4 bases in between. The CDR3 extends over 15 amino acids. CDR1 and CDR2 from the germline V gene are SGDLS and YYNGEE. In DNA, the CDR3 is TGTGCCAGCAGCGTAGGGGGCTCCTATAATTCACCCCTCCACTTT. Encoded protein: CASSVGGSYNSPLHF.

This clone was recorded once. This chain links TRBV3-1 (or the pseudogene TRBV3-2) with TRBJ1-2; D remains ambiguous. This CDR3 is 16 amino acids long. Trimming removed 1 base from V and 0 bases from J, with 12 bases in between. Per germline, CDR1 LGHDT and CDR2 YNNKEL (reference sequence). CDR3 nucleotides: TGTGCCAGCAGCCAAGCAGACACCCGTTCTAACTATGGCTACACCTTC. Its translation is CASSQADTRSNYGYTF.

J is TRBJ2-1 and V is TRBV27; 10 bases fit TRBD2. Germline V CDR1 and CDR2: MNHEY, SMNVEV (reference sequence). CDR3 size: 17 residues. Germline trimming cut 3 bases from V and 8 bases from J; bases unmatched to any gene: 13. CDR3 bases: TGTGCCAGCAGTTTCTATAGCGGGGGGTTCCCCCCTGATGAGCAGTTCTTC. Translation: CASSFYSGGFPPDEQFF.

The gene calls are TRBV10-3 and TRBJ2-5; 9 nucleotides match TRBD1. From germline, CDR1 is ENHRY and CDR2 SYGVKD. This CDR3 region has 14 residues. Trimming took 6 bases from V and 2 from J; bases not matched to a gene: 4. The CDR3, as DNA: TGTGCCATCAGCCTTGGGACAGGGCAAGAGACCCAGTACTTC. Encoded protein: CAISLGTGQETQYF.

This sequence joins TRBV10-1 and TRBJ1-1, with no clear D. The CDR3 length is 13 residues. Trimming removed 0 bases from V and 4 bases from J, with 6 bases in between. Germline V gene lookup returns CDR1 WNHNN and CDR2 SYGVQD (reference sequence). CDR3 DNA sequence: TGCGCCAGCAGTGAGTCGTCAGGCACTGAAGCTTTCTTT. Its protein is CASSESSGTEAFF.

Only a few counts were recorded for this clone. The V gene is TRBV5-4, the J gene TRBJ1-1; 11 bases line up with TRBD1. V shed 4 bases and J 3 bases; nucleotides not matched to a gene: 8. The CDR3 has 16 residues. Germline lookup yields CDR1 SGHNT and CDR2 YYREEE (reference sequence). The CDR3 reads CASSQSPGQGDTEAFF. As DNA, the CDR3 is TGTGCCAGCAGCCAATCTCCGGGACAGGGGGACACTGAAGCTTTCTTT. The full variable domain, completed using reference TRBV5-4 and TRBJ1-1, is ETGVTQSPTHLIKTRGQQVTLRCSSQSGHNTVSWYQQALGQGPQFIFQYYREEENGRGNFPPRFSGLQFPNYSSELNVNALELDDSALYLCASSQSPGQGDTEAFFGQGTRLTVV.

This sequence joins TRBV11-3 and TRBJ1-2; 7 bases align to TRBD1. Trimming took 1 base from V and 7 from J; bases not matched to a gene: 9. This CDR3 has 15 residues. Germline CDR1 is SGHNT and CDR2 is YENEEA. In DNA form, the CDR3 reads TGTGCCAGCAGCTTAGCACAGGGGAAATGGAGTGGCTACACCTTC. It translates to CASSLAQGKWSGYTF.

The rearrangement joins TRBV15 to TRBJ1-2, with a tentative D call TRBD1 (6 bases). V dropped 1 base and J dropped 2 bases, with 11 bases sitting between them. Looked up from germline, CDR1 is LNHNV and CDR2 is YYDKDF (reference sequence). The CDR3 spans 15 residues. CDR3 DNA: TGTGCCACCAGCAGAGTACCTACAGGGAACTATGGCTACACCTTC. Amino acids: CATSRVPTGNYGYTF.

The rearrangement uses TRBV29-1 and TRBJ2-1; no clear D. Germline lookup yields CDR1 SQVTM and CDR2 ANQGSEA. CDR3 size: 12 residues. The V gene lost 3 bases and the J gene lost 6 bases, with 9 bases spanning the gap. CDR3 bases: TGCAGCGTTGATAGACGCGTCAATGAGCAGTTCTTC. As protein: CSVDRRVNEQFF.

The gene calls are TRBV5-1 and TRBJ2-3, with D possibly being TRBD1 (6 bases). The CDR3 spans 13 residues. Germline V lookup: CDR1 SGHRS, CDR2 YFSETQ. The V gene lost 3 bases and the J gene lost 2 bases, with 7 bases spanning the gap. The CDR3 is CASSYRDTDTQYF. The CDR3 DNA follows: TGCGCCAGCAGCTACAGGGACACAGATACGCAGTATTTT.

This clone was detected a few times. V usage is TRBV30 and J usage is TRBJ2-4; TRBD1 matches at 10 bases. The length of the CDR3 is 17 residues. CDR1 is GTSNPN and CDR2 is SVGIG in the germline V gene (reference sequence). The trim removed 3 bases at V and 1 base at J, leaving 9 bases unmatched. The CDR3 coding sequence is TGTGCCTGGAGAGGTGACAGGGGGCCCAGGGCCAAAAACATTCAGTACTTC. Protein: CAWRGDRGPRAKNIQYF. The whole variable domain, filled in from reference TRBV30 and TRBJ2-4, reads SQTIHQWPATLVQPVGSPLSLECTVEGTSNPNLYWYRQAAGRGLQLLFYSVGIGQISSEVPQNLSASRPQDRQFILSSKKLLLSDSGFYLCAWRGDRGPRAKNIQYFGAGTRLSVL.

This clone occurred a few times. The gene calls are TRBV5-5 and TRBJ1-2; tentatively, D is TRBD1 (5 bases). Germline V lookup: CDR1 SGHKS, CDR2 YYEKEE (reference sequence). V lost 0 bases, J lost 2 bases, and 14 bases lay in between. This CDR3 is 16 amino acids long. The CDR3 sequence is CASSLGRWGSNYGYTF. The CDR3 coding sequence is TGTGCCAGCAGCTTGGGGAGGTGGGGGAGCAACTATGGCTACACCTTC.

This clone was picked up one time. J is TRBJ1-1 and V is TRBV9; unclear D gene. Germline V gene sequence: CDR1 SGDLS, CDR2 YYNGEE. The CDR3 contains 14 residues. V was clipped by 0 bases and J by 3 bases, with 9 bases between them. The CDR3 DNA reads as TGTGCCAGCAGCGTAGAGGAGATAGACACTGAAGCTTTCTTT. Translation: CASSVEEIDTEAFF.

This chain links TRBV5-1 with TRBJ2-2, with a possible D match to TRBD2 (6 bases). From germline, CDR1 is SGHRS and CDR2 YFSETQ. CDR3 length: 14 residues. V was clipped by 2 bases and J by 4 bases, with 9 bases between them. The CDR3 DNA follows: TGCGCCAGCAGCTTAAAGGGAGGCACCGGGGAGCTGTTTTTT. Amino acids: CASSLKGGTGELFF.

CDR3 DNA: TGTGCCTGGAGTGCCGGGACAGGGCGATCGGATGGCTACACCTTC. This sequence encodes CAWSAGTGRSDGYTF. The J gene is TRBJ1-2, the V gene TRBV30; 9 bases agree with TRBD1. J lost 6 bases, V lost 1 base, and 9 bases had no gene match. Germline CDR1 and CDR2: GTSNPN and SVGIG (reference sequence). The CDR3 contains 15 residues.

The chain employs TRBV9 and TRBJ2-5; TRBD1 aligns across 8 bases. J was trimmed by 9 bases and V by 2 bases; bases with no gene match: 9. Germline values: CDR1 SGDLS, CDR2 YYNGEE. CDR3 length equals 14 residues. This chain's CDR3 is CASSVDRVSSAQYF. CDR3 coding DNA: TGTGCCAGCAGCGTGGACAGGGTATCATCGGCCCAGTACTTC. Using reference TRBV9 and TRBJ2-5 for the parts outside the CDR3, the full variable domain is DSGVTQTPKHLITATGQRVTLRCSPRSGDLSVYWYQQSLDQGLQFLIQYYNGEERAKGNILERFSAQQFPDLHSELNLSSLELGDSALYFCASSVDRVSSAQYFGPGTRLLVL.

The DNA of the CDR3 is TGTGCCAGCAGCGCCACCGGGACAAAAGTTGGAGGCTACACCTTC. Amino acids: CASSATGTKVGGYTF. J is TRBJ1-2 and V is TRBV7-3; D perhaps matches TRBD1 (6 bases). This CDR3 has 15 residues. Germline lookup yields CDR1 SGHTA and CDR2 FQGTGA. V lost 5 bases to trimming and J lost 8 bases, with 21 bases between them.